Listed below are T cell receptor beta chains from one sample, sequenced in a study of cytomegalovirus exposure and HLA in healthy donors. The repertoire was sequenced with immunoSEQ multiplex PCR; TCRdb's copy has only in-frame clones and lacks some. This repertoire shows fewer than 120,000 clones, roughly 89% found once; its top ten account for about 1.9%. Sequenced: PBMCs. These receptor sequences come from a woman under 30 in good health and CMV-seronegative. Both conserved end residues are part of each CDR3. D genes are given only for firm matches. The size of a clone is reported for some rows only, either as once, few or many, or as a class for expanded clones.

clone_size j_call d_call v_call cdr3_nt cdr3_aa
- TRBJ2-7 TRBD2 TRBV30 TGTGCCTGGAGGAGCGGGAGTTACTACGAGCAGTACTTC CAWRSGSYYEQYF
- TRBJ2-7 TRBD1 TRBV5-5 TGTGCCAGCAGCTTGGGGACAGGGGGCAGGTACGAGCAGTACTTC CASSLGTGGRYEQYF
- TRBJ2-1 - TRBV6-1 TGTGCCAGCAGTGACGCCCCCCGGGGAACGGTGAAATACAATGAGCAGTTCTTC CASSDAPRGTVKYNEQFF
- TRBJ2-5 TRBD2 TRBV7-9 TGTGCCAGCGGGTCCAAGCGGGGATCCCCCCAAGGGACCCAGTACTTC CASGSKRGSPQGTQYF
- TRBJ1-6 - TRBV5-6 TGTGCCAGCAGCCCCTTACAGACAGGCCAGAATTCACCCCTCCACTTT CASSPLQTGQNSPLHF
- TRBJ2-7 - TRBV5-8 TGTGCCAGCAACCTTCCGACTACGACTTACGAGCAGTACTTC CASNLPTTTYEQYF
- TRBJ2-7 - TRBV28 TGTGCCAGCAAGCGACAGGCACACTACGAGCAGTACTTC CASKRQAHYEQYF
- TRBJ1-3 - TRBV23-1 TGCGCCAGCAGTCATCACTGCCGGAGGAACACCATATATTTT CASSHHCRRNTIYF
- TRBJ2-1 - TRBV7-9 TGTGCCAGCAGCTTAGTCGACGGGGGAAATGAGCAGTTCTTC CASSLVDGGNEQFF
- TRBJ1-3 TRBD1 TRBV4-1 TGCGCCAGCAGCCAAGAGGGACAGAATTCTGGAAACACCATATATTTT CASSQEGQNSGNTIYF
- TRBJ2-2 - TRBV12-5 TGTGCTAGTGGTTTGCGGGATGGGGACACCGGGGAGCTGTTTTTT CASGLRDGDTGELFF
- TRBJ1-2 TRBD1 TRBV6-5 TGTGCCAGCAGTTACTCGGGACAGAGTGGCTACACCTTC CASSYSGQSGYTF
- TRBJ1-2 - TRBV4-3 TGCGCCAGCAGCCAAGATGGGGCAAGCTATGGCTACACCTTC CASSQDGASYGYTF
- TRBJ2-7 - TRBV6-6 TGTGCCAGCATGGACTCAGGGGCCTCCTACGAGCAGTACTTC CASMDSGASYEQYF
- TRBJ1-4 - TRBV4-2 TGTGCCAGCAGCCAATTGAGACAGACTAATGAAAAACTGTTTTTT CASSQLRQTNEKLFF
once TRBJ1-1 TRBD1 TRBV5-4 TGTGCCAGCACCGCGGACAGGGCTTTCGAAGCTTTCTTT CASTADRAFEAFF
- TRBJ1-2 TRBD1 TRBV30 TGTGCCCGCCTGACAGGGTTCGGCTACACCTTC CARLTGFGYTF
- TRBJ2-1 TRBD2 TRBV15 TGTGCCACCAGCCTGGAAAGCGGGAGATTCAATGAGCAGTTCTTC CATSLESGRFNEQFF
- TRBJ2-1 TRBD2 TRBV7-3 TGTGCCAGCAGCTCCGGGACTAGCGTGGTCGATGAGCAGTTCTTC CASSSGTSVVDEQFF
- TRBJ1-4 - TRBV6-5 TGTGCCAGCAGCCTTAAACAGGGAAATAATGAAAAACTGTTTTTT CASSLKQGNNEKLFF
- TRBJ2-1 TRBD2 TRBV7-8 TGTGCCAGCAGCTTCTGGACTAGCGGGGACAATGAGCAGTTCTTC CASSFWTSGDNEQFF
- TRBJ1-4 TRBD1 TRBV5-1 TGCGCCAGCAGCGGGACAGCCGCAACTAATGAAAAACTGTTTTTT CASSGTAATNEKLFF
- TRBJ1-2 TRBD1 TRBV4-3 TGCGCCAGCAGCCGTGACCACCTAACAGGGGCAAACTATGGCTACACCTTC CASSRDHLTGANYGYTF
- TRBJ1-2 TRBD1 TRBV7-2 TGTGCCAGCAGCTTATTAGAGACAGGGGGCCTGTATGGCTACACCTTC CASSLLETGGLYGYTF
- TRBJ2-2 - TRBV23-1 TGCGCCAGCAGTCAATCGAGACACGGGGAGCTGTTTTTT CASSQSRHGELFF
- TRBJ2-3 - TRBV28 TGTGCCACCCAACCCGGCGGTGCGGCCTTCACAGATACGCAGTATTTT CATQPGGAAFTDTQYF
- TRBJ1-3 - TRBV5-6 TGTGCCAGCAGCTTCTACAGCTCTGGAAACACCATATATTTT CASSFYSSGNTIYF
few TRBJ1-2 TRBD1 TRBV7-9 TGTGCCAGCAGCTATGGACAGGGAGGCGCCTATGGCTACACCTTC CASSYGQGGAYGYTF
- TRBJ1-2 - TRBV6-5 TGTGCCAGCAGTTACTCCGGAGGGGCGATTAACTATGGCTACACCTTC CASSYSGGAINYGYTF
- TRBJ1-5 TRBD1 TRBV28 TGTGCCAGCAGGAAGACAGGGCCTCCCGCGTTCCCCCAGCATTTT CASRKTGPPAFPQHF
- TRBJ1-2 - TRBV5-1 TGCGCCAGCAGCTTGGGCGGCAGCTATGGCTACACCTTC CASSLGGSYGYTF
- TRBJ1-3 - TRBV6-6 TGTGCCAGCAGTGGGGGACTGCCTGGAAACACCATATATTTT CASSGGLPGNTIYF
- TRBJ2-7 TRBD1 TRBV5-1 TGCGCCAGCAGCTTGGCACCTCCGGGACAGGGGAATTTCTACGAGCAGTACTTC CASSLAPPGQGNFYEQYF
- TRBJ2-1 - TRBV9 TGTGCCAGCAGCCTTAGATACAATGAGCAGTTCTTC CASSLRYNEQFF
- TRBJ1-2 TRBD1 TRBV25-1 TGTGCCAGCAGTGAAACGTGGGTCCGACAGGGAGACTATGGCTACACCTTC CASSETWVRQGDYGYTF
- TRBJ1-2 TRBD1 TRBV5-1 TGCGCCAGCAGCCCGGGACAGGGGCATGGCTACACCTTC CASSPGQGHGYTF
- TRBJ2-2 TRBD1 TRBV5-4 TGTGCCAGCCCTGACCGGCCCGGGACAGACAACACCGGGGAGCTGTTTTTT CASPDRPGTDNTGELFF
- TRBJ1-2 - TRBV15 TGTGCCACCAGCAGAGATCGTGGGGTTTCACGGGAGGGCTACACCTTC CATSRDRGVSREGYTF
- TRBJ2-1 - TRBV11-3 TGTGCCAGCAGCTTGGAAGCGGCCACCTACAATGAGCAGTTCTTC CASSLEAATYNEQFF
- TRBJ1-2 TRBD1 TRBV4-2 TGTGCCAGCAGCCAAGATGATCAGGGGGCATATGGCTACACCTTC CASSQDDQGAYGYTF
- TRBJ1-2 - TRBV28 TGTGCCAGCAGTTTCAGGGATGGCTACACCTTC CASSFRDGYTF
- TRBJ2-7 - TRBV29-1 TGCAGCGTTGAATGGGGGGACGAGCAGTACTTC CSVEWGDEQYF
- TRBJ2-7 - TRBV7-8 TGTGCCAGCAGTCCTAACTACGAGCAGTACTTC CASSPNYEQYF
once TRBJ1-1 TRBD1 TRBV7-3 TGTGCCAGCAGCAAAGGGACAGCACCCACTGAAGCTTTCTTT CASSKGTAPTEAFF
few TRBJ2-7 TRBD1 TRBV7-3 TGTGCCAGCAGCCTAACGGGACAGGGGAACGAGCAGTACTTC CASSLTGQGNEQYF
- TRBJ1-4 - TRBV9 TGTGCCAGCAGCGTAGGGGGAGACGAAAAACTGTTTTTT CASSVGGDEKLFF
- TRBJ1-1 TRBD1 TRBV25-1 TGTGCCAGCAGTAGCTCGACAGGGGTAACTGAAGCTTTCTTT CASSSSTGVTEAFF
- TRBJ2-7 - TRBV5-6 TGTGCCAGCAGCTTGGCGGTCTCCTACGAGCAGTACTTC CASSLAVSYEQYF